The 18 T cell receptor beta chains below come from one sample, sequenced in a study of cytotoxic CD8 clonotypes in ibrutinib-treated CLL. The assay was immunoSEQ multiplex PCR, and TCRdb's table has in-frame clones only and misses some. The table records around 130,000 clones, approximately 80% of them present only once. The sample in question was PBMCs, obtained after 24 months of ibrutinib treatment. The source of these receptors is a human donor with chronic lymphocytic leukemia.

The V call is TRBV10-3, the J call TRBJ2-7, with a weak D call TRBD2 (6 bases). CDR3 length: 13 residues. Per germline, CDR1 ENHRY and CDR2 SYGVKD. Trimming pared 6 bases from V and 7 bases from J, leaving 16 bases between. In nucleotides, the CDR3 is TGTGCCATCAGCCGGGACTCCCGGGGAGAGCAGTACTTC. It translates to CAISRDSRGEQYF.

This chain connects TRBV5-4 to TRBJ2-7; D perhaps matches TRBD1 (6 bases). Trimming removed 4 bases at V and 1 base at J, with 9 bases between. CDR1 and CDR2 (germline): SGHNT, YYREEE (reference sequence). The CDR3 is made up of 13 amino acids. The CDR3 coding sequence is TGTGCCAGCAGCGCGGACAGTTCCTACGAGCAGTACTTC. Its protein product is CASSADSSYEQYF.

V usage is TRBV18 and J usage is TRBJ2-1; 7 bases fit TRBD2. This CDR3 spans 15 amino acids. J was trimmed by 2 bases and V by 3 bases; bases with no gene match: 4. Germline lookup yields CDR1 KGHSH and CDR2 LQKENI. DNA of the CDR3: TGTGCCAGCTCACCTCAGAGCGGGGCCTACAATGAGCAGTTCTTC. Translated: CASSPQSGAYNEQFF.

The gene calls are TRBV4-1 and TRBJ2-3; the D gene is possibly TRBD2 (6 bases). V was trimmed by 4 bases and J by 4 bases, leaving 15 bases between them. The CDR3 runs to 15 residues. Germline lookup yields CDR1 MGHRA and CDR2 YSYEKL. CDR3 in DNA: TGCGCCAGCAGCCCCTACGGGAGTTTCGCAGATACGCAGTATTTT. Translated, it gives CASSPYGSFADTQYF.

The chain carries TRBV5-4 and TRBJ2-6; D is ambiguous. V was pared by 1 base and J by 2 bases, with 10 bases between. This CDR3 has 16 amino acids. Germline CDR1 SGHNT, CDR2 YYREEE (reference sequence). The CDR3 DNA is TGTGCCAGCAGCTTGCCTCGAACAGCTGGGGCCAACGTCCTGACTTTC. Amino acids: CASSLPRTAGANVLTF.

The chain uses TRBV7-2 and TRBJ1-2; D is uncertain. The CDR3 totals 13 residues. Trimming cost V 5 bases and J 5 bases, with 12 bases left between them. The germline V gene encodes CDR1 SGHTA and CDR2 FQGNSA. In nucleotides, the CDR3 is TGTGCCAGCAGCCGACTACCCCGTTATGGCTACACCTTC. This gives the protein CASSRLPRYGYTF.

This clone was counted between two and nine times. Here the CDR3 reads CASSYSIRGGYYGYTF. The CDR3, as DNA: TGTGCCAGCAGTTACTCGATTCGCGGGGGCTACTATGGCTACACCTTC. The chain recombines TRBV6-5 with TRBJ1-2; weak D call: TRBD1 (6 bases). The CDR3 is 16 residues long. The germline V gene has CDR1 MNHEY and CDR2 SVGAGI. V lost 0 bases, J lost 3 bases, and 14 bases lay in between.

The J gene is TRBJ1-2, the V gene TRBV2, with D tentatively TRBD1 (6 bases). Germline V gene lookup returns CDR1 SNHLY and CDR2 FYNNEI. The length of the CDR3 is 13 residues. The germline V and J ends were trimmed by 3 bases and 8 bases, with 13 bases remaining between them. In DNA form, the CDR3 reads TGTGCCAGCAGTGAGTCAGGGGTCTGGGGCTACACCTTC. As protein: CASSESGVWGYTF.

The rearrangement uses TRBV5-1 and TRBJ2-3, with a weak D call TRBD2 (5 bases). This CDR3 region has 13 residues. Per germline, CDR1 SGHRS and CDR2 YFSETQ. Trimming removed 5 bases from V and 2 bases from J, with 9 bases in between. For the CDR3, the DNA is TGCGCCAGCAGGGAGGTACTCACAGATACGCAGTATTTT. Residues: CASREVLTDTQYF.

This clone showed up just a few times. The chain links TRBV7-3 to TRBJ1-2, with D perhaps TRBD1 (6 bases). The CDR3 has 15 residues. The V gene's germline CDR1 is SGHTA and CDR2 FQGTGA. Trimming stripped 5 bases from V and 0 bases from J, with 13 bases between. As DNA, the CDR3 is TGTGCCAGCAGCCTCCAAGGGGGGGCTAACTATGGCTACACCTTC. The encoded protein is CASSLQGGANYGYTF.

V and J are TRBV5-1 and TRBJ2-7, with D possibly called TRBD1 or TRBD2 (5 bases each). The CDR3 has 15 residues. Trimming took 3 bases from V and 5 from J, leaving 18 bases between them. CDR1 and CDR2 (germline): SGHRS, YFSETQ. CDR3 in amino acids: CASSSRDPLSDEQYF. The CDR3 bases are TGCGCCAGCAGCTCACGGGACCCTCTTAGCGACGAGCAGTACTTC.

This clone occurred once. The chain links TRBV14 to TRBJ1-1; a weak D match, TRBD1 (6 bases). V lost 1 base, J lost 11 bases, and 11 bases lay in between. The germline CDR1 and CDR2 sequences are SGHDN and FVKESK. This CDR3 has 12 amino acids. The CDR3 sequence is CASSQVGGWAFF. The CDR3 DNA sequence: TGTGCCAGCAGCCAAGTGGGGGGCTGGGCTTTCTTT.

Regarding this clone: The germline gene is not matched at one end of the junction; a read error may be the cause. This chain links TRBV28 with TRBJ1-1, with TRBD1 as a possible D gene (5 bases). CDR3 size: 12 residues. Germline V gene lookup returns CDR1 MDHEN and CDR2 SYDVKM. The CDR3: CASSLGVGRVIF. The CDR3 DNA follows: TGTGCCAGCAGCTTGGGGGTGGGGAGGGTCATCTTT.

The chain couples TRBV4-3 to TRBJ1-6, with a weak D call TRBD1 (6 bases). Germline V gene lookup returns CDR1 LGHNA and CDR2 YSLEER. The CDR3 is 17 amino acids. V lost 2 bases to trimming and J lost 5 bases, with 16 bases between them. The CDR3 DNA reads as TGCGCCAGCAGCCAATTTTTGGGGGGGCCCAATAATTCACCCCTCCACTTT. It specifies CASSQFLGGPNNSPLHF.

This sequence joins TRBV14 and TRBJ2-5; 10 nucleotides line up with TRBD2. The CDR3 consists of 16 residues. The V gene end was trimmed by 4 bases and the J gene end by 7 bases; junction bases not matched to a gene: 12. Germline-derived CDR1 and CDR2 are SGHDN and FVKESK. Here the CDR3 DNA reads TGTGCCAGCAGCCTCACTAGCGGGATGGGTCCGGGGACCCAGTACTTC. Translated: CASSLTSGMGPGTQYF.

The V and J genes are TRBV7-2 and TRBJ2-2; D perhaps matches TRBD1 (5 bases). CDR1 is SGHTA, CDR2 FQGNSA, per germline. V lost 2 bases, J lost 0 bases, and 10 bases lay in between. The CDR3 loop spans 16 amino acids. The CDR3 bases are TGTGCCAGCAGCTTAAAAACGACAGCGAACACCGGGGAGCTGTTTTTT. It yields the protein CASSLKTTANTGELFF.

The chain couples TRBV4-2 to TRBJ2-3, with 8 bases lining up with TRBD2. Germline CDR1 reads LGHNA; CDR2 reads YNFKEQ. The length of the CDR3 is 15 residues. V shed 3 bases, J shed 5 bases, and the junction held 7 bases outside the gene matches. CDR3 nucleotide sequence: TGTGCCAGCAGCCATAGTAGCGGGGCGATAGATACGCAGTATTTT. This codes for CASSHSSGAIDTQYF.

The table lists this clone with a count of one. This chain joins TRBV7-3 and TRBJ2-3; TRBD1 or TRBD2 may be the D gene (5 bases each). CDR1 is SGHTA, CDR2 FQGTGA, per germline. The V gene lost 4 bases and the J gene lost 1 base, with 18 bases spanning the gap. The CDR3 spans 17 residues. CDR3 bases: TGTGCCAGCAGCTCCCCTTTCGGGGCTAGTCGCACAGATACGCAGTATTTT. Encoded protein: CASSSPFGASRTDTQYF.